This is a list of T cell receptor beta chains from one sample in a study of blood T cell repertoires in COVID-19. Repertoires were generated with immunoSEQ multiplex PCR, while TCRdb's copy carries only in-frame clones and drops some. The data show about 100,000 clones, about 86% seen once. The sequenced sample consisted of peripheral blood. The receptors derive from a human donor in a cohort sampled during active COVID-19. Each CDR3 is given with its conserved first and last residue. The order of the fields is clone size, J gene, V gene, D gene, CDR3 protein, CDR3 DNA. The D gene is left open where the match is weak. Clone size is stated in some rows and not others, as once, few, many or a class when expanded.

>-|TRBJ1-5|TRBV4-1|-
CASSQDNGHQPQHF
TGCGCCAGCAGCCAAGATAATGGCCATCAGCCCCAGCATTTT
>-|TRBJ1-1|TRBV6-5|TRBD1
CASSLDRLNTEAFF
TGTGCCAGCAGTCTGGACAGGTTGAACACTGAAGCTTTCTTT
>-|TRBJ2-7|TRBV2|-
CASSGGAGIYEQYF
TGTGCCAGCAGTGGGGGAGCGGGCATATACGAGCAGTACTTC
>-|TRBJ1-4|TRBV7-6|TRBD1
CASSSTGGGNEKLFF
TGTGCCAGCAGTTCAACAGGGGGCGGGAATGAAAAACTGTTTTTT
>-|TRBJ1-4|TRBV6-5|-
CASSYLGLSNEKLFF
TGTGCCAGCAGTTACTTGGGGCTATCTAATGAAAAACTGTTTTTT
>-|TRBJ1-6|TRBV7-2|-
CASTRETPYNSPLHF
TGTGCCAGCACAAGAGAGACTCCTTATAATTCACCCCTCCACTTT
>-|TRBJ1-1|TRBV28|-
CASSSVGARDTEAFF
TGTGCCAGCAGTTCCGTGGGGGCGCGGGACACTGAAGCTTTCTTT
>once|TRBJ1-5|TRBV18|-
CASSPPGDQPQHF
TGTGCCAGCTCACCACCGGGAGATCAGCCCCAGCATTTT
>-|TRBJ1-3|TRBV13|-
CASSSGAFSGNTIYF
TGTGCCAGCAGCTCGGGTGCCTTCTCTGGAAACACCATATATTTT
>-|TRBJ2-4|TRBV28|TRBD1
CATVRGTGLNIQYF
TGTGCCACAGTGCGCGGGACAGGGTTGAACATTCAGTACTTC
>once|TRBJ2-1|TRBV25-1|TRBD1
CASRSGTAGSYNEQFF
TGTGCCAGCAGATCAGGGACAGCCGGCTCCTACAATGAGCAGTTCTTC
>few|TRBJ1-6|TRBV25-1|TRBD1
CASSGGQASSYNSPLHF
TGTGCCAGCAGTGGGGGACAGGCGAGCTCCTATAATTCACCCCTCCACTTT
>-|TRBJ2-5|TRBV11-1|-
CASSGDQETQYF
TGTGCCAGCAGCGGAGATCAAGAGACCCAGTACTTC
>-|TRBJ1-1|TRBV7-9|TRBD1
CASSLPTDRGWMNTEAFF
TGTGCCAGCAGCTTACCCACGGACAGGGGGTGGATGAACACTGAAGCTTTCTTT
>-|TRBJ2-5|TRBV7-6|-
CASSLGGWSEETQYF
TGTGCCAGCAGCTTAGGAGGGTGGAGCGAAGAGACCCAGTACTTC
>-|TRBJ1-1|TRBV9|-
CASSVDPTGSTEAFF
TGTGCCAGCAGCGTAGACCCGACAGGTTCCACTGAAGCTTTCTTT